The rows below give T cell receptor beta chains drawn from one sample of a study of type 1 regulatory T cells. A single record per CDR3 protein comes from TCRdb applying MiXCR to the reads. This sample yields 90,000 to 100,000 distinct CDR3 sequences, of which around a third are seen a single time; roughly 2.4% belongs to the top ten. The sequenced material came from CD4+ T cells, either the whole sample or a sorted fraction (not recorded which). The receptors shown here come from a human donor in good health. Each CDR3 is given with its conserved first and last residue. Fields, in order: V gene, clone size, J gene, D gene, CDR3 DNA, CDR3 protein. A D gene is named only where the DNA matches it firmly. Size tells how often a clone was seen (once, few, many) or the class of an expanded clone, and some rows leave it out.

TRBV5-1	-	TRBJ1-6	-	TGCGCCAGCAGCTTGGATAGGACCAACAGCGGGTCACCCCTCCACTTT	CASSLDRTNSGSPLHF
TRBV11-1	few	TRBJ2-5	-	TGTGCCAGCAGCTTCGACAGGCAAGAGACCCAGTACTTC	CASSFDRQETQYF
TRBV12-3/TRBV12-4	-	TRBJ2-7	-	TGTGCCAGCAGTTTCCGTTCCGGGCTCCAGTCGCAGTACTTC	CASSFRSGLQSQYF
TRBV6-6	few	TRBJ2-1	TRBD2	TGTGCCAGCAGTTCTGGGCCGGGACTAGGGTACAATGAGCAGTTCTTC	CASSSGPGLGYNEQFF
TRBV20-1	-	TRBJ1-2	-	TGCAGTGCTAGAGAACCCCATGGCTACACCTTC	CSAREPHGYTF
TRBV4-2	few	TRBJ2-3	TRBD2	TGTGCCAGCAGCCAAGTAGCGGGAGCCCGCACAGATACGCAGTATTTT	CASSQVAGARTDTQYF
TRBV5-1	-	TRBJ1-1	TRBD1	TGCGCCAGCAGCGCCAGCCTAGGACAGGGGGTTCCAGCTTTCTTT	CASSASLGQGVPAFF
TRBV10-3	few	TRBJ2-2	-	TGTGCCATCAGTGATGAGTTGCGGGAGCTGTTTTTT	CAISDELRELFF
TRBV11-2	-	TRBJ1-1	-	TGTGCCAGCAGCTTATCGGCAGCCACTGAAGCTTTCTTT	CASSLSAATEAFF
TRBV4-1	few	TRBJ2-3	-	TGCGCCAGCAGCCAAGTCCCTTCTAGCACAGATACGCAGTATTTT	CASSQVPSSTDTQYF
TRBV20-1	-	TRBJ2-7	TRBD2	TGCAGTGCTAGACTAGCGGGACTCGCCTACGAGCAGTACTTC	CSARLAGLAYEQYF
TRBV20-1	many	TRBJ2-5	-	TGCAGTGCTAGAGGAGGGTCGGGGAAATTAGAGACCCAGTACTTC	CSARGGSGKLETQYF
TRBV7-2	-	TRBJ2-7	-	TGTGCCAGCAGCTTAGGTGCCCAGGGACCCTACGAGCAGTACTTC	CASSLGAQGPYEQYF